The source of this T cell receptor (beta chain) is a study of human T cells and chemical hapten exposure. On the study more broadly: Diphenylcyclopropenone doses were given weekly to the scalps of patients across the roughly 25-week study. Read at 6 days, the patch tests placed 0.01% DPC on the upper back. Minor pooled library volume differences mainly drove per-sample TCR yield variation.

Time point reported: patch test 1, 2 weeks after DPC sensitization. Treatment: therapeutic diphenylcyclopropenone sensitization with weekly scalp DPC. V was pared by 3 bases and J by 5 bases, with 12 bases between. This CDR3 is built from 14 residues. Germline CDR1 is SGHTA and CDR2 is FQGNSA. TCRdb recomputed calls from the RACE reads with MiXCR, one row per CDR3 protein. The data show approximately 350,000 distinct CDR3 sequences, roughly 6.9% seen once. This receptor was identified in a woman in her late teens or twenties with alopecia areata. Some clones in this sample may be carry-over from other donors' samples. Material: whole blood, obtained in connection with sensitization to the hapten diphenylcyclopropenone (DPC). The chain employs TRBV7-2 and TRBJ2-3; the D gene is possibly TRBD1 (6 bases). CDR3 sequence: CASSFTGPGDTQYF. CDR3 in DNA: TGTGCCAGCAGCTTTACAGGGCCGGGAGATACGCAGTATTTT.